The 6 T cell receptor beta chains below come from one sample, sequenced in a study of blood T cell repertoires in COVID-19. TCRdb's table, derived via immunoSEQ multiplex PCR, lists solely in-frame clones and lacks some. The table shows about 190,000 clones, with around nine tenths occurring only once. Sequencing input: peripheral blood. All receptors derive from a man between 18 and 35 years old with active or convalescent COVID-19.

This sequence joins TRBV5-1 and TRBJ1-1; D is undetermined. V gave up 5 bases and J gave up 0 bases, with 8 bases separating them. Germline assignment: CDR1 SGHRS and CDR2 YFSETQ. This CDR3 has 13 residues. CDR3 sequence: CASRSDLNTEAFF. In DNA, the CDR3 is TGCGCCAGCAGGTCGGACTTGAACACTGAAGCTTTCTTT.

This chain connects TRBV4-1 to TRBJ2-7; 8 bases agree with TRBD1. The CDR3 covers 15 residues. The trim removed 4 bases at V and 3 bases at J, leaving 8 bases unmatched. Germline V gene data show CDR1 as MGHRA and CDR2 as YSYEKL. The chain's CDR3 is CASSPLGTGLYEQYF. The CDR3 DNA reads TGCGCCAGCAGCCCACTCGGGACAGGACTCTACGAGCAGTACTTC.

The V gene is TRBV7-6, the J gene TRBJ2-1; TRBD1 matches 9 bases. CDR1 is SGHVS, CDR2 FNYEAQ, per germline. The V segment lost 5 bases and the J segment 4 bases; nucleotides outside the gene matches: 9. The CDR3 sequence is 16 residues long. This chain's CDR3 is CASSPRTGDKYNEQFF. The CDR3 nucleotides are TGTGCCAGCAGCCCCCGGACAGGGGATAAATACAATGAGCAGTTCTTC.

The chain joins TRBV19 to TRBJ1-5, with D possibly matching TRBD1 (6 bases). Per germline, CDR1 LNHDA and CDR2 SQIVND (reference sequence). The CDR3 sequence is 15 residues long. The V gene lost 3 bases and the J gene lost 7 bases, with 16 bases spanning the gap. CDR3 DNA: TGTGCCAGTAGTATTTCCAGGGGCGCATACCAGCCCCAGCATTTT. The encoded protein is CASSISRGAYQPQHF.

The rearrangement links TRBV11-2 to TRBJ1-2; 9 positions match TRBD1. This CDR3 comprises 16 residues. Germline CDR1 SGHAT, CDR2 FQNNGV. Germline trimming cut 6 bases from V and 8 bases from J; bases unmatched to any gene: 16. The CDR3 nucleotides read TGTGCCAGCAGTAAAACCGGGACAGGGCAATTTTACGGCTACACCTTC. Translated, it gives CASSKTGTGQFYGYTF.

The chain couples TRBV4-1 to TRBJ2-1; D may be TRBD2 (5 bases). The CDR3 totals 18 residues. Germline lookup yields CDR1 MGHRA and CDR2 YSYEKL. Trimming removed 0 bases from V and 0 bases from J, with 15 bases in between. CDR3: CASSQDTLSGRSYNEQFF. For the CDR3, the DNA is TGCGCCAGCAGCCAAGATACTTTGAGCGGTCGCTCCTACAATGAGCAGTTCTTC.